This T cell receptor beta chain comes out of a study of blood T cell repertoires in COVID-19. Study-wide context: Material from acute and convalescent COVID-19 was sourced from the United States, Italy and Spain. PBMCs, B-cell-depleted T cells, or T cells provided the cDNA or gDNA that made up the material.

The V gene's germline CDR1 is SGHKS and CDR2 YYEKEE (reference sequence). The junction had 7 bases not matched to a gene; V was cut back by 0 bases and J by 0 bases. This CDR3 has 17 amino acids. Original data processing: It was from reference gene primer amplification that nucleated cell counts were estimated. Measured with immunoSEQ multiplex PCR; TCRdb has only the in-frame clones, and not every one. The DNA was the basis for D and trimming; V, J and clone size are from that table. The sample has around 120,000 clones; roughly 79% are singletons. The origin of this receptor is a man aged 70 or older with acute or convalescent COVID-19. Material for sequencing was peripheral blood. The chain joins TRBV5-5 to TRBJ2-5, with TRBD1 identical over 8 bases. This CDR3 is CASSLVWTGLYQETQYF. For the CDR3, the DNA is TGTGCCAGCAGCTTGGTTTGGACAGGGCTGTACCAAGAGACCCAGTACTTC.